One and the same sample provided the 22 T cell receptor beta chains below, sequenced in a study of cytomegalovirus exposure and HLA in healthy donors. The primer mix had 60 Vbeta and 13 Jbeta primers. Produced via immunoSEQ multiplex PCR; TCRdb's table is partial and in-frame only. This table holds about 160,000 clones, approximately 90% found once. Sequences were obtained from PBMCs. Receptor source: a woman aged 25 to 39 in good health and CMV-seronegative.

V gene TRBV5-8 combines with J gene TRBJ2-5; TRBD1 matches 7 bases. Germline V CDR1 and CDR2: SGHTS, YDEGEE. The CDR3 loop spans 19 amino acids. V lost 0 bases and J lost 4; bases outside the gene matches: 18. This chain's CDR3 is CASSLVTGSERWPTETQYF. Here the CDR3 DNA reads TGTGCCAGCAGCTTGGTGACAGGGTCGGAAAGGTGGCCTACAGAGACCCAGTACTTC.

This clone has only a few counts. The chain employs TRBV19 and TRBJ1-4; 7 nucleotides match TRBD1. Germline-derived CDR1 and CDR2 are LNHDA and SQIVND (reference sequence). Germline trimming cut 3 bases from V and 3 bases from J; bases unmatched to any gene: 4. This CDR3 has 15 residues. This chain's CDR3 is CASSMLGQSNEKLFF. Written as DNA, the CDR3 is TGTGCCAGTAGTATGCTGGGACAGTCTAATGAAAAACTGTTTTTT.

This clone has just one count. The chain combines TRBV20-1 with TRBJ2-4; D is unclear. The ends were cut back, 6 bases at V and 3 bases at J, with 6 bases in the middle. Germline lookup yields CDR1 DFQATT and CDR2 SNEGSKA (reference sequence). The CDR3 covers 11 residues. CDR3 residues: CSAADKNIQYF. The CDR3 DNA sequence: TGCAGTGCGGCGGACAAAAACATTCAGTACTTC.

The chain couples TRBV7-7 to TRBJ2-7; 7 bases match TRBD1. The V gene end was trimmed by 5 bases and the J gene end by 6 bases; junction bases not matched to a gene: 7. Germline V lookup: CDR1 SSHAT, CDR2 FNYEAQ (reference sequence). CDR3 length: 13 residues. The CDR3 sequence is CASSPDRASEQYF. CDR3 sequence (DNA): TGTGCCAGCAGCCCAGACAGGGCGTCCGAGCAGTACTTC.

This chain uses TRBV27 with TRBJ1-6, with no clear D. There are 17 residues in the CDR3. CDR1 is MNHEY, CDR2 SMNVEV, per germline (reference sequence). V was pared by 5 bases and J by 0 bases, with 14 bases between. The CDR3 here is CASSRRGSSSYNSPLHF. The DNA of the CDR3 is TGTGCCAGCAGTCGCCGCGGTTCGAGCTCCTATAATTCACCCCTCCACTTT.

The CDR3 loop is CASSGDTSYNEQFF. The CDR3 DNA reads as TGTGCCAGTAGTGGGGACACCTCCTACAATGAGCAGTTCTTC. The chain joins TRBV19 to TRBJ2-1, with D tentatively TRBD1 (6 bases). Trimming removed 5 bases from V and 0 bases from J, with 8 bases in between. The germline V gene has CDR1 LNHDA and CDR2 SQIVND (reference sequence). The CDR3 is made up of 14 amino acids.

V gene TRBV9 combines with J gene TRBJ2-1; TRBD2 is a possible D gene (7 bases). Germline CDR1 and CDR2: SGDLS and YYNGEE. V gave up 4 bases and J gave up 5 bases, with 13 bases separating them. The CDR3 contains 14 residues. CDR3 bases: TGTGCCAGCAGCATGAAGGGGGGGAACAATGAGCAGTTCTTC. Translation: CASSMKGGNNEQFF.

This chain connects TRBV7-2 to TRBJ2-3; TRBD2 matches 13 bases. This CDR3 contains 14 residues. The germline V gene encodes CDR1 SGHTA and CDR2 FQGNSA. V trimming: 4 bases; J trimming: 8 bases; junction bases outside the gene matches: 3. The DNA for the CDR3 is TGTGCCAGCAGCTCGGGACTAGCGGGGAGTACGCAGTATTTT. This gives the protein CASSSGLAGSTQYF.

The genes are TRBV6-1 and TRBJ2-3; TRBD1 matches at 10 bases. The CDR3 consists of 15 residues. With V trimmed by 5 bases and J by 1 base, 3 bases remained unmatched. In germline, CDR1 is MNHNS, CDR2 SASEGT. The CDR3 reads CASSSGTGGTDTQYF. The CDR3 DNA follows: TGTGCCAGCAGTTCCGGGACAGGGGGCACAGATACGCAGTATTTT.

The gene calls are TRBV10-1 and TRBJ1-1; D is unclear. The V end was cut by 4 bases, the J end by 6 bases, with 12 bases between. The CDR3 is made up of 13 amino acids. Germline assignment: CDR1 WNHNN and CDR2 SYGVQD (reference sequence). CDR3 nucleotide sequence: TGCGCCAGCAGTGCAACAGACCAGCCTGAAGCTTTCTTT. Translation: CASSATDQPEAFF.

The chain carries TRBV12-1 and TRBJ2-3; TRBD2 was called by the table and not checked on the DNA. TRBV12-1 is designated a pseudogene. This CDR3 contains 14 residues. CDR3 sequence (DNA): TGTGCCAGCACCTTTAGCGGGAGATGGGATACGCAGTATTTT. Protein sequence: CASTFSGRWDTQYF.

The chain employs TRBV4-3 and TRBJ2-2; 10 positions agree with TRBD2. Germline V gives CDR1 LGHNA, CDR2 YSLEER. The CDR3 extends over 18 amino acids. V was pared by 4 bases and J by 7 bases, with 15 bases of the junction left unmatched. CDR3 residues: CASSPIGSGGPRGGELFF. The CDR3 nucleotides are TGCGCCAGCAGCCCCATCGGTAGCGGGGGGCCCCGGGGCGGGGAGCTGTTTTTT.

This chain's CDR3 is CASSSYARLAPGAGANVLTF. The CDR3 DNA reads TGTGCCAGCAGTTCCTACGCCAGACTAGCCCCAGGGGCTGGGGCCAACGTCCTGACTTTC. The chain combines TRBV27 with TRBJ2-6; a weak D match, TRBD2 (7 bases). The CDR3 consists of 20 residues. Germline V gene sequence: CDR1 MNHEY, CDR2 SMNVEV (reference sequence). Trimming cost V 4 bases and J 2 bases, with 24 bases left between them.

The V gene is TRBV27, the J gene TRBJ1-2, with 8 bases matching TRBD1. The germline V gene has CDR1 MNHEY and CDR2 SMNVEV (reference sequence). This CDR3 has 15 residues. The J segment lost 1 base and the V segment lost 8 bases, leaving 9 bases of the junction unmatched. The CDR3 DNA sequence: TGTGCCAGCCAAGTCCGGGACAGGTTTAACTATGGCTACACCTTC. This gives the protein CASQVRDRFNYGYTF.

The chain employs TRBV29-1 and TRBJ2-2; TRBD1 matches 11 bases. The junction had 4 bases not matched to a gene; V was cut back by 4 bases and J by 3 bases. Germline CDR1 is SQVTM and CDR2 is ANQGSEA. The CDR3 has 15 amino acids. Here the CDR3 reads CSVGGTGGYTGELFF. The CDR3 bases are TGCAGCGTTGGAGGGACAGGGGGTTACACCGGGGAGCTGTTTTTT.

The CDR3 DNA reads TGTGCCAGTAGTAGAACGGGACAGCCCCATGGCTACACCTTC. This encodes CASSRTGQPHGYTF. The V call is TRBV19, the J call TRBJ1-2; 7 bases are a match to TRBD1. Germline-derived CDR1 and CDR2 are LNHDA and SQIVND (reference sequence). Losses at the gene ends were 4 bases for V and 6 bases for J; bases not matched to a gene: 8. There are 14 residues in the CDR3.

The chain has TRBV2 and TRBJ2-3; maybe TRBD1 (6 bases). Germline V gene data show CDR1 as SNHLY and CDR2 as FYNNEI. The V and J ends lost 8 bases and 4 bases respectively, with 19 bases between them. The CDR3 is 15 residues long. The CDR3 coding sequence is TGTGCCAGCGGTCAAAATCAACAGGGATCAGATACGCAGTATTTT. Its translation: CASGQNQQGSDTQYF.

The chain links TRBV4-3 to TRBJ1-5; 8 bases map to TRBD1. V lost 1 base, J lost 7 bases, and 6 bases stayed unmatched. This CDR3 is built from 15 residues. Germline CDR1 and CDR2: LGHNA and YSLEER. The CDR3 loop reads CASSQGRTGQQPQHF. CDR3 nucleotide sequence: TGCGCCAGCAGCCAAGGAAGGACAGGGCAACAGCCCCAGCATTTT.

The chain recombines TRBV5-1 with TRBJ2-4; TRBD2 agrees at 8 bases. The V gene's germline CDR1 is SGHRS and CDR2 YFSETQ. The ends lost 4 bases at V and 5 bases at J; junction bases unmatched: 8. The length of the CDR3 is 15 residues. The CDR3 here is CASSAGLVSENIQYF. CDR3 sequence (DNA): TGCGCCAGCAGCGCGGGACTAGTTAGCGAAAACATTCAGTACTTC.

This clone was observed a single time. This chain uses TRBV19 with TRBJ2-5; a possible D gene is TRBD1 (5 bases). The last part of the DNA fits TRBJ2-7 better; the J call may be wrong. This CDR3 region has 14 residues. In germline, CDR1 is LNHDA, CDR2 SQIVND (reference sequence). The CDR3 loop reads CASSISGQVGEQYF. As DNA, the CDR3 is TGTGCCAGTAGTATCTCCGGACAAGTGGGCGAGCAGTACTTC.

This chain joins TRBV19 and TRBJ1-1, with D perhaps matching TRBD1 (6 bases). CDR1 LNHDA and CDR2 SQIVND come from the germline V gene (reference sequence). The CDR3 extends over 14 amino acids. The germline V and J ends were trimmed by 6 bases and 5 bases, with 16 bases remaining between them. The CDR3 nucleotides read TGTGCCAGTAGGAGGGACACATGGTATACTGAAGCTTTCTTT. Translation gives CASRRDTWYTEAFF.

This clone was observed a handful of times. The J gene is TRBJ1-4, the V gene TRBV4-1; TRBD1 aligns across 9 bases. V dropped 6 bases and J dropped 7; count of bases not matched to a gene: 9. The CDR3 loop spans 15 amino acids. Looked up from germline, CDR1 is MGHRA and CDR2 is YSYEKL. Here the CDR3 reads CASRITGTGSEKLFF. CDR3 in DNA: TGCGCCAGCAGAATTACCGGGACAGGGAGTGAAAAACTGTTTTTT.